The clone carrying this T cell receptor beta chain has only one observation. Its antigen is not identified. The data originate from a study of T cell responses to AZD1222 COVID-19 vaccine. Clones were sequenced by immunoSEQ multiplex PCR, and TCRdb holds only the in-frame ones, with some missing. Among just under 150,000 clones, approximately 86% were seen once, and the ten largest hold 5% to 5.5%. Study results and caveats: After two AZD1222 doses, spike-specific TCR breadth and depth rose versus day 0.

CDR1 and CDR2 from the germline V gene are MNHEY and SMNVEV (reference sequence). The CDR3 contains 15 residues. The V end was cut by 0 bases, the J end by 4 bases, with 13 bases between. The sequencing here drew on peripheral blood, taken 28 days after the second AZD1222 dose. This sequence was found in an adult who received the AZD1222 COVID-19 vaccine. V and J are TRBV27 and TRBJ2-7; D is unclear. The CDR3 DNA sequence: TGTGCCAGCAGTTTATCGGTCCCTCCCCTGTACGAGCAGTACTTC. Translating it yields CASSLSVPPLYEQYF.